This TCR beta chain was identified during a study of shared clonotypes between healthy human individuals. Deep was the level used in running the assay. The authors split each subset's genomic DNA evenly across several immunoSEQ plates. Assay: immunoSEQ multiplex PCR; the TCRdb copy retains only in-frame clones and omits some. The table has some 1 million clones, roughly 70% seen once; the top ten hold approximately 1.5%. This CDR3 comprises 17 residues. Germline loops: CDR1 SGHKS, CDR2 YYEKEE (reference sequence). The V and J ends lost 3 bases and 3 bases, in that order; junction bases with no gene match: 10.

Sequencing used memory CD4+ T cells sorted from blood. This sample's subset: CD45RA-negative fraction. V gene TRBV5-5 combines with J gene TRBJ1-1; 11 nucleotides line up with TRBD1. The sequence came from a man aged 18 to 30 in good health. The DNA for the CDR3 is TGTGCCAGCAGCTCCGGACAGGGGGCAGGTAAGGACACTGAAGCTTTCTTT. Protein sequence: CASSSGQGAGKDTEAFF.